The rows below give T cell receptor beta chains drawn from one sample of a study of identical twins. TCRdb reprocessed the 5' RACE reads via MiXCR and lists one record per CDR3 protein. The sample lists some 560,000 distinct CDR3 sequences; 9% to 10% were seen once. The sample also formed part of further work on yellow fever vaccine responses in identical twins.

The sample comprised PBMCs. These receptors came from a woman between 18 and 30 years old in good health. CDR3s include the opening cysteine and the closing phenylalanine or tryptophan.

J gene: TRBJ1-5
V gene: TRBV7-2
CDR3 protein: CASSLDPGYQPQHF

J gene: TRBJ2-5
V gene: TRBV18
CDR3 protein: CASSLARPGETQYF

J gene: TRBJ1-5
V gene: TRBV20-1
CDR3 protein: CSAPVLSGSNQPQHF

J gene: TRBJ1-5
V gene: TRBV12-3/TRBV12-4
CDR3 protein: CASSSRQGSGQPQHF

J gene: TRBJ2-7
V gene: TRBV6-1
CDR3 protein: CASSFFKEYEQYF

J gene: TRBJ2-3
V gene: TRBV20-1
CDR3 protein: CSAIAGPGDTQYF

J gene: TRBJ2-7
V gene: TRBV12-3/TRBV12-4
CDR3 protein: CATRASGIYEQYF

J gene: TRBJ2-3
V gene: TRBV5-1
CDR3 protein: CASSLTSGRAWYTQYF

J gene: TRBJ2-3
V gene: TRBV20-1
CDR3 protein: CSASGRASDTQYF

J gene: TRBJ2-5
V gene: TRBV5-1
CDR3 protein: CASRLTPTYQETQYF

J gene: TRBJ2-7
V gene: TRBV20-1
CDR3 protein: CSAPGTPAYEQYF

J gene: TRBJ2-7
V gene: TRBV5-4
CDR3 protein: CASSLAPTSVAEQYF

J gene: TRBJ1-5
V gene: TRBV5-1
CDR3 protein: CASSQLWTESNQPQHF

J gene: TRBJ2-7
V gene: TRBV11-2
CDR3 protein: CASSTQGAQQYF

J gene: TRBJ1-6
V gene: TRBV30
CDR3 protein: CAWSGGFPHSPLHF

J gene: TRBJ2-7
V gene: TRBV7-9
CDR3 protein: CASSAQPPREERQYF

J gene: TRBJ2-7
V gene: TRBV24-1
CDR3 protein: CATSDPEQYF

J gene: TRBJ2-3
V gene: TRBV24-1
CDR3 protein: CATSDSTGAGDTQYF

J gene: TRBJ2-1
V gene: TRBV27
CDR3 protein: CASSARDRGIISYNEQFF

J gene: TRBJ2-7
V gene: TRBV28
CDR3 protein: CASSSPGVRYEQYF

J gene: TRBJ2-1
V gene: TRBV7-9
CDR3 protein: CASSLEIAGVSIDEQFF

J gene: TRBJ2-1
V gene: TRBV20-1
CDR3 protein: CSAIYRDSKYNEQFF

J gene: TRBJ2-7
V gene: TRBV7-2
CDR3 protein: CASSTLTREEQYF

J gene: TRBJ2-2
V gene: TRBV10-3
CDR3 protein: CAIRFDGVPGELFF

J gene: TRBJ2-1
V gene: TRBV11-3
CDR3 protein: CASSSTSQGWDEQFF

J gene: TRBJ2-1
V gene: TRBV7-3
CDR3 protein: CASSLVDRGEQFF

J gene: TRBJ2-7
V gene: TRBV6-5
CDR3 protein: CASSSPGRNSYEQYF

J gene: TRBJ2-5
V gene: TRBV7-2
CDR3 protein: CASSPSVQETQYF

J gene: TRBJ2-1
V gene: TRBV4-2
CDR3 protein: CASSQDVTSGSYNEQFF

J gene: TRBJ1-2
V gene: TRBV12-3/TRBV12-4
CDR3 protein: CASTKDHGSLENRGNYGYTF

J gene: TRBJ2-7
V gene: TRBV6-2/TRBV6-3
CDR3 protein: CASRANRGPFQPYEQYF

J gene: TRBJ2-1
V gene: TRBV4-3
CDR3 protein: CASSQVWDRGGYNEQFF

J gene: TRBJ2-1
V gene: TRBV4-3
CDR3 protein: CASSHVTELFNEQFF

J gene: TRBJ2-3
V gene: TRBV5-1
CDR3 protein: CASSLWRVEDTQYF

J gene: TRBJ2-3
V gene: TRBV12-3/TRBV12-4
CDR3 protein: CASSKRGPSTDTQYF

J gene: TRBJ2-5
V gene: TRBV13
CDR3 protein: CASSLVGGLVEGRQETQYF

J gene: TRBJ2-7
V gene: TRBV6-6
CDR3 protein: CASRTTIGWQYF

J gene: TRBJ1-4
V gene: TRBV5-6
CDR3 protein: CASRSTGSEKLFF

J gene: TRBJ2-1
V gene: TRBV15
CDR3 protein: CATSRGPRSGYEQFF

J gene: TRBJ2-7
V gene: TRBV25-1
CDR3 protein: CASSDGRKDYEQYF

J gene: TRBJ2-2
V gene: TRBV4-3
CDR3 protein: CASSQIGNTGELFF

J gene: TRBJ2-2
V gene: TRBV5-1
CDR3 protein: CASSRTLAGGPGELFF

J gene: TRBJ2-7
V gene: TRBV20-1
CDR3 protein: CSARAAGVSSYEQYF

J gene: TRBJ2-7
V gene: TRBV5-1
CDR3 protein: CASSWQGATYEQYF

J gene: TRBJ2-7
V gene: TRBV5-1
CDR3 protein: CASSWTASTSYEQYF

J gene: TRBJ2-7
V gene: TRBV29-1
CDR3 protein: CSVLGGTTINEQYF

J gene: TRBJ1-1
V gene: TRBV5-1
CDR3 protein: CASRMDGAGIGTEAFF

J gene: TRBJ2-5
V gene: TRBV4-1
CDR3 protein: CASSQEQGTQETQYF

J gene: TRBJ2-1
V gene: TRBV6-5
CDR3 protein: CASSIQPGQGYNEQFF

J gene: TRBJ2-7
V gene: TRBV6-5
CDR3 protein: CASSYWTGFSSYEQYF

J gene: TRBJ2-3
V gene: TRBV12-3/TRBV12-4
CDR3 protein: CASSFKRDTQYF

J gene: TRBJ1-2
V gene: TRBV27
CDR3 protein: CASSLGLPGGYTF

J gene: TRBJ2-2
V gene: TRBV5-1
CDR3 protein: CASSLAFNGELFF

J gene: TRBJ2-7
V gene: TRBV6-2/TRBV6-3
CDR3 protein: CASNRPGEGYEQYF